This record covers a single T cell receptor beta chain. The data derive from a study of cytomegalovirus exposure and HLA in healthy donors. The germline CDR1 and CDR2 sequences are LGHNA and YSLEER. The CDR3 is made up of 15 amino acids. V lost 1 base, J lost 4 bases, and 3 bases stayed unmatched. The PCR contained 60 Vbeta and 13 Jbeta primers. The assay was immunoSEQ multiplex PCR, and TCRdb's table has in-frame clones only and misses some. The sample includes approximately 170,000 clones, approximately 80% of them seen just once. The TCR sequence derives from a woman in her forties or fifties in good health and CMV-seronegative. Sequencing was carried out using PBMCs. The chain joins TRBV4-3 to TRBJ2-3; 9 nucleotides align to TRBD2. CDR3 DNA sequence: TGCGCCAGCAGCCAAGCTAGCGGGGCGCCAGATACGCAGTATTTT. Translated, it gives CASSQASGAPDTQYF.